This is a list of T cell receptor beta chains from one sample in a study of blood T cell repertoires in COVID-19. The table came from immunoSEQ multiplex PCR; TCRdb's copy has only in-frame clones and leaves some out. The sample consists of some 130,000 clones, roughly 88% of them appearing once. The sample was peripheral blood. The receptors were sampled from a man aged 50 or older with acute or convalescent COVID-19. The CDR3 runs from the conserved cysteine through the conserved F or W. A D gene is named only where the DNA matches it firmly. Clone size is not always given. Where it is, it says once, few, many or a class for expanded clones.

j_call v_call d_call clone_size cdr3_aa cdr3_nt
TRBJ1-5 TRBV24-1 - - CATSSGGGGVNQPQHF TGTGCCACCAGTAGTGGCGGGGGAGGGGTCAATCAGCCCCAGCATTTT
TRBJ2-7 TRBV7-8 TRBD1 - CASSPNRGISYEQYF TGTGCCAGCAGCCCAAACAGGGGGATCTCCTACGAGCAGTACTTC
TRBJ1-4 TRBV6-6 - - CASSYPGTTNEKLFF TGTGCCAGCAGTTACCCCGGGACAACTAATGAAAAACTGTTTTTT
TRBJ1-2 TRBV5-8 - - CASSRSAGGYTF TGTGCCAGCAGCCGCTCGGCGGGAGGCTACACCTTC
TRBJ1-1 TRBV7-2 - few CASSSPGGGNTEAFF TGTGCCAGCAGCTCCCCCGGGGGAGGGAACACTGAAGCTTTCTTT
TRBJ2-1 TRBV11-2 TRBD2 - CASGTSGRAEQFF TGTGCCAGCGGGACTAGCGGGAGAGCTGAGCAGTTCTTC
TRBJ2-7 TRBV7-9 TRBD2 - CASSLAGTGLTSGRMYF TGTGCCAGCAGCTTAGCAGGGACAGGATTAACTAGCGGGAGAATGTACTTC
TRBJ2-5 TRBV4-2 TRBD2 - CASSQDDGGVGETQYF TGTGCCAGCAGCCAAGATGATGGGGGGGTCGGAGAGACCCAGTACTTC
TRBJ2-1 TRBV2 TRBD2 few CASIWTSAYNEQFF TGTGCCAGCATATGGACTAGCGCATACAATGAGCAGTTCTTC
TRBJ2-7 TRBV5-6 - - CASSPGQLLFYEQYF TGTGCCAGCAGCCCCGGACAGTTGCTATTCTACGAGCAGTACTTC
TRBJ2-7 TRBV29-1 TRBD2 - CSVLKLAGISYEQYF TGCAGCGTGCTCAAACTAGCGGGAATTTCCTACGAGCAGTACTTC
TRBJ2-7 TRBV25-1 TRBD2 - CASSDFRGTSSYEQYF TGTGCCAGCAGTGATTTCCGCGGGACTAGCAGTTACGAGCAGTACTTC
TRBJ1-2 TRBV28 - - CASLLAGYYGYTF TGTGCCAGCCTCTTGGCCGGGTACTATGGCTACACCTTC
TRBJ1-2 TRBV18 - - CASSPLAADGYTF TGTGCCAGCTCACCATTGGCCGCGGATGGCTACACCTTC
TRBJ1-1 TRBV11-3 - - CASSFVTEAFF TGTGCCAGCAGCTTCGTCACTGAAGCTTTCTTT
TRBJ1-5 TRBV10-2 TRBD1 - CASSTGVRNQPQHF TGCGCCAGCTCGACAGGGGTCCGCAATCAGCCCCAGCATTTT
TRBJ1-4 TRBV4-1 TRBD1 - CASSQGVSGQGNEKLFF TGCGCCAGCAGCCAAGGAGTTTCGGGACAGGGGAATGAAAAACTGTTTTTT
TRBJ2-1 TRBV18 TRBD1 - CASSPGRTGYYNEQFF TGTGCCAGCTCACCTGGTCGGACAGGGTACTACAATGAGCAGTTCTTC
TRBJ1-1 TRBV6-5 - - CASRYGGPGEAFF TGTGCCAGCAGATACGGAGGACCTGGTGAAGCTTTCTTT
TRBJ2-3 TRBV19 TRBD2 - CASSKGLAASTDTQYF TGTGCCAGTAGTAAGGGGCTAGCGGCTTCCACAGATACGCAGTATTTT
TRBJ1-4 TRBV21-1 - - CASRVKSIRDRDAKLPEKLFF TGTGCCAGCAGAGTTAAATCGATCCGGGACAGGGATGCCAAGCTTCCCGAAAAACTGTTTTTT
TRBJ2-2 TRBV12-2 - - CASRLSDPRGELFF TGTGCAAGTCGCTTATCCGACCCGAGGGGGGAGCTGTTTTTT
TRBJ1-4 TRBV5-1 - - CASRLDSFPATNEKLFF TGCGCCAGCAGACTTGACAGTTTCCCTGCAACTAATGAAAAACTGTTTTTT
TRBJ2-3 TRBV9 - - CASSVSGFPSTDTQYF TGTGCCAGCAGCGTCTCAGGATTCCCTAGCACAGATACGCAGTATTTT
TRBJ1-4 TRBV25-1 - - CASSERTHEKLFF TGTGCCAGCAGTGAGAGGACACATGAAAAACTGTTTTTT
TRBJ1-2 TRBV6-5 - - CASMAGHYGYTF TGTGCCAGCATGGCGGGGCACTATGGCTACACCTTC
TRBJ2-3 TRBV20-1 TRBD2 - CSASLAGGTDTQYF TGCAGTGCTAGTCTAGCGGGGGGCACAGATACGCAGTATTTT
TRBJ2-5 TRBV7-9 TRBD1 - CASSPLGTVTRETQYF TGTGCCAGCAGCCCGCTGGGGACAGTGACCAGAGAGACCCAGTACTTC
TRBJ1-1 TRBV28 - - CASSDTTGRDTEAFF TGTGCCAGCAGTGATACGACAGGCCGAGACACTGAAGCTTTCTTT
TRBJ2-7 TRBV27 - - CASSTTWEAQFYEQYF TGTGCCAGCAGTACTACCTGGGAGGCCCAATTCTACGAGCAGTACTTC
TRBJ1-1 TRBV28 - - CASVVNTEAFF TGTGCCAGCGTCGTGAACACTGAAGCTTTCTTT
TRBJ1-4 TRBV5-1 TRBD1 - CASSSNGQALYEKLFF TGCGCCAGCAGCTCGAACGGACAGGCTTTATATGAAAAACTGTTTTTT
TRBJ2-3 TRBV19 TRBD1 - CASSMGGRGRNTQYF TGTGCCAGTAGTATGGGCGGCAGGGGGCGAAATACGCAGTATTTT
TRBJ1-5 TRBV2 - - CASSESLYQPQHF TGTGCCAGCAGTGAATCCCTTTATCAGCCCCAGCATTTT
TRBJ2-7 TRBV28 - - CASKLSGLRYEQYF TGTGCCAGCAAGTTGTCAGGGCTCCGCTACGAGCAGTACTTC
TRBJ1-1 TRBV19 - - CASSREGMNTEAFF TGTGCCAGTAGTCGGGAGGGTATGAACACTGAAGCTTTCTTT
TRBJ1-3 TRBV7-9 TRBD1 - CASSSSGQPGNTIYF TGTGCCAGCAGCTCCTCGGGACAGCCTGGAAACACCATATATTTT
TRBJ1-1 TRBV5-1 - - CASQTDSANTEAFF TGCGCCAGCCAGACAGACTCGGCGAACACTGAAGCTTTCTTT
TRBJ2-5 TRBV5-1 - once CASSREALQETQYF TGCGCCAGCAGCCGGGAAGCACTGCAAGAGACCCAGTACTTC
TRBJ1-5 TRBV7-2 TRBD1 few CASSPDRGNQPQHF TGTGCCAGCAGCCCCGACAGGGGCAATCAGCCCCAGCATTTT
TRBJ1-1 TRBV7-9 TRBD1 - CASSFTGEFTEAFF TGTGCCAGCAGCTTCACAGGGGAGTTCACTGAAGCTTTCTTT
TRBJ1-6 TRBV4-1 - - CASSQGSYNSPLHF TGCGCCAGCAGCCAAGGGAGCTATAATTCACCCCTCCACTTT
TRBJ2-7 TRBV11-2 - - CASSRGTRPYEQYF TGTGCCAGCAGTAGGGGGACACGGCCCTACGAGCAGTACTTC
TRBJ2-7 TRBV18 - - CASSPSGDEQYF TGTGCCAGCTCACCATCAGGGGACGAGCAGTACTTC
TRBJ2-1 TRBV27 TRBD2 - CASSRTSGSYNEQFF TGTGCCAGCAGCCGGACTAGCGGGAGTTACAATGAGCAGTTCTTC
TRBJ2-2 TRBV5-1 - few CASSLVGAGWNTGELFF TGCGCCAGCAGCTTGGTAGGGGCAGGGTGGAACACCGGGGAGCTGTTTTTT
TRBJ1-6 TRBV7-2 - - CASSLEGGSPLHF TGTGCCAGCAGCTTAGAGGGAGGATCACCCCTCCACTTT
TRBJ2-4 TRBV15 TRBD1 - CATSRQLTGAGNIQYF TGTGCCACCAGCAGACAACTAACAGGGGCGGGAAACATTCAGTACTTC
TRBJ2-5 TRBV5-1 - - CASSPPASGGQRETQYF TGCGCCAGCAGCCCCCCGGCCTCGGGGGGCCAACGGGAGACCCAGTACTTC
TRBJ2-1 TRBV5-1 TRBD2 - CASSWGLAGGNEQFF TGCGCCAGCAGCTGGGGACTAGCGGGAGGGAATGAGCAGTTCTTC
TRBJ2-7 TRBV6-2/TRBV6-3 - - CASSYSSGSTYEQYF TGTGCCAGCAGTTACTCGAGCGGGTCCACCTACGAGCAGTACTTC
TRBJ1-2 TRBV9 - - CASSVAITGYGYTF TGTGCCAGCAGCGTAGCAATCACAGGCTATGGCTACACCTTC
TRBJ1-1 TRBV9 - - CASSVEGGRAFF TGTGCCAGCAGCGTAGAGGGAGGAAGAGCTTTCTTT
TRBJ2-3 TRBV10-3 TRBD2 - CAISGAGGSTDTQYF TGTGCCATCAGTGGAGCGGGGGGCAGCACAGATACGCAGTATTTT
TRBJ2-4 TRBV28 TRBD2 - CASRGTSVGIQYF TGTGCCAGCAGGGGGACTAGCGTAGGCATTCAGTACTTC
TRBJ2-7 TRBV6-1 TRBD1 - CASSEWDRFYEQYF TGTGCCAGCAGTGAGTGGGACAGATTCTACGAGCAGTACTTC
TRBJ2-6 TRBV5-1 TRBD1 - CASSFGTAGANVLTF TGCGCCAGCAGCTTCGGGACAGCTGGGGCCAACGTCCTGACTTTC
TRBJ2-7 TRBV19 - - CASSSTGTYEQYF TGTGCCAGTAGTTCAACAGGGACCTACGAGCAGTACTTC